This T cell receptor beta chain was sequenced in a study of blood T cell repertoires in COVID-19. As originally analysed: From reference gene primer amplification, estimates of nucleated cell counts were derived. Sequenced by immunoSEQ multiplex PCR; TCRdb stores in-frame clones only, minus some. V, J and clone size are those of that table, while D and trimming were read from the DNA. The repertoire consists of fewer than 90,000 clones, with approximately 90% occurring once and the leading ten covering under 1.5%. The CDR3 spans 17 residues. In germline, CDR1 is LNHDA, CDR2 SQIVND (reference sequence). Trimming left V 1 base short and J 0 bases short, with 15 bases between.

The chain is built from TRBV19 and TRBJ1-1; no reliable D call. Source material: peripheral blood. This clonotype was sampled from a human donor in a cohort sampled during active COVID-19. Here the CDR3 DNA reads TGTGCCAGTAGTATAGTCGGATCCGGGTCATTGAACACTGAAGCTTTCTTT. This translates into CASSIVGSGSLNTEAFF.